The clone carrying this T cell receptor (beta chain) occurred once. The antigen is undetermined. Into CD45RA+ naive and CD45RA-negative memory subsets, the CD4+ cells were split. The data were obtained in a study of shared clonotypes between healthy human individuals. Findings of the study overall: The naive CD4 repertoires of a few donors were compared, and approximately 5% of clonotypes were shared. When compared with the clonotypes that were shared by all four sorted-subset donors, the non-shared clonotypes turned out to have lower generation probabilities.

This CDR3 is 15 amino acids long. V gave up 2 bases and J gave up 1 base; unmatched junction bases: 1. Germline V CDR1 and CDR2: KGHSH, LQKENI. Deep was the level used in running the assay. Profiling relied on immunoSEQ multiplex PCR, and the TCRdb table lists in-frame clones only, not all of them. The sample lists some 1.4 million clones; roughly 97% were seen once. The genes are TRBV18 and TRBJ1-5; 8 bases line up with TRBD1. The sample comprised naive CD4+ T cells sorted from blood. Stated subset: CD45RA+ positively selected. This receptor was obtained from a man aged 25 to 40 in good health. The DNA for the CDR3 is TGTGCCAGCTCACCAACAGGGGGGAGCAATCAGCCCCAGCATTTT. Residues: CASSPTGGSNQPQHF.